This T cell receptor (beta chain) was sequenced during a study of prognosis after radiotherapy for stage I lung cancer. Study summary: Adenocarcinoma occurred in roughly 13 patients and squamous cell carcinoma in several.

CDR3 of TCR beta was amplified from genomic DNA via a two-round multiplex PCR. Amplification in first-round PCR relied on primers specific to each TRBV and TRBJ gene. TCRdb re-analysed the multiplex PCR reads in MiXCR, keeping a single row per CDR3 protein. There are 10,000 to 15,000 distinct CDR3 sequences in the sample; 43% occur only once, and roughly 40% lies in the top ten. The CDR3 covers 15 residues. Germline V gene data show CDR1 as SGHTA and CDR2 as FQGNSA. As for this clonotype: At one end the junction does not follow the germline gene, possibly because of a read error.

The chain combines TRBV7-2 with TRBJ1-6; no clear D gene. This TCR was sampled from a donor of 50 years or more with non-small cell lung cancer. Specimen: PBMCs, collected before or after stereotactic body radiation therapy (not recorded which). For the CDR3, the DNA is TGTTCCAGCAGCTTAGCGTGGAACGGTGGGTCACCCCTCCACTTT. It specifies CSSSLAWNGGSPLHF.